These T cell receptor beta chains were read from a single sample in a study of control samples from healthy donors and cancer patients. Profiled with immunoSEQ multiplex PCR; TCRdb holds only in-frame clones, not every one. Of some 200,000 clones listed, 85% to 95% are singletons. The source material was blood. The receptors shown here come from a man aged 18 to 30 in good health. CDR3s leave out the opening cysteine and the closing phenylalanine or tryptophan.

cdr3_aa: ASSIEGGFGFIGPKNIQY; v_call: TRBV19
cdr3_aa: ASSPDSNSNQPQH; v_call: TRBV19
cdr3_aa: ASSFRDRGPYFNTDTQY; v_call: TRBV5-1
cdr3_aa: ASSQGLQGGEETQY; v_call: TRBV4-1
cdr3_aa: ASSLSTSDIWTGELF; v_call: TRBV14
cdr3_aa: ASKGGPYNEQF; v_call: TRBV10-1
cdr3_aa: AWNRLAVTGELF; v_call: TRBV30
cdr3_aa: ASSTRTGSNTGELF; v_call: TRBV5-1
cdr3_aa: ATSDFGDEQF; v_call: TRBV24-1
cdr3_aa: ASGDRENQPQH; v_call: TRBV6-5
cdr3_aa: ASSPGRYGDTQY; v_call: TRBV4-2
cdr3_aa: ASSMGQQETQY; v_call: TRBV5-4
cdr3_aa: ASSVEQASNEQF; v_call: TRBV9
cdr3_aa: ASTYQGALPGTEAF; v_call: TRBV5-1
cdr3_aa: ASPRRWGGMNTEAF; v_call: TRBV7-9
cdr3_aa: SVAKGLDGQF; v_call: TRBV29-1
cdr3_aa: ASSRGDRGDNSPLH; v_call: TRBV18
cdr3_aa: ASSPRDKGSTGELF; v_call: TRBV18
cdr3_aa: ASSEKLAGATDTQY; v_call: TRBV10-2
cdr3_aa: ASSSWGNYGYT; v_call: TRBV12-3/TRBV12-4
cdr3_aa: ASTPIGGETQY; v_call: TRBV2
cdr3_aa: ASSLGSMGQGYNEQF; v_call: TRBV5-6
cdr3_aa: ASSGSRQGNSPLH; v_call: TRBV10-1
cdr3_aa: ASSGVLQGLLEKLF; v_call: TRBV2
cdr3_aa: AISESWTQY; v_call: TRBV10-3
cdr3_aa: ASSDPLGVTDEQY; v_call: TRBV25-1
cdr3_aa: ASSHHRQGASHGYT; v_call: TRBV3-1/TRBV3-2
cdr3_aa: ASSPRPGGGYEQY; v_call: TRBV7-6
cdr3_aa: ASSQGLPSSYEQY; v_call: TRBV3-1/TRBV3-2
cdr3_aa: ASSLTGLSTEAF; v_call: TRBV7-8
cdr3_aa: ASSLAGGPGYEQF; v_call: TRBV27
cdr3_aa: ASSQDRSSYNEQF; v_call: TRBV3-1/TRBV3-2
cdr3_aa: ASTLSGGKNIQY; v_call: TRBV6-6
cdr3_aa: AWSVPGLGSPLH; v_call: TRBV30
cdr3_aa: ASSKTGYSGNTIY; v_call: TRBV21-1
cdr3_aa: ASGNGGFYTDTQY; v_call: TRBV18
cdr3_aa: ASGGGSTDTQY; v_call: TRBV19
cdr3_aa: ATNQKGGQGPAGNTIY; v_call: TRBV7-9
cdr3_aa: ASSQVRGWDEQY; v_call: TRBV4-1
cdr3_aa: ASSRRGSQPQH; v_call: TRBV28
cdr3_aa: ASSKRLAKNIQY; v_call: TRBV6-5
cdr3_aa: ASSGGEAGEKLF; v_call: TRBV7-9
cdr3_aa: ASSVAGVPGELF; v_call: TRBV9
cdr3_aa: ASSQPRQGSGKLF; v_call: TRBV4-1
cdr3_aa: ASSSGTGGVETQY; v_call: TRBV27